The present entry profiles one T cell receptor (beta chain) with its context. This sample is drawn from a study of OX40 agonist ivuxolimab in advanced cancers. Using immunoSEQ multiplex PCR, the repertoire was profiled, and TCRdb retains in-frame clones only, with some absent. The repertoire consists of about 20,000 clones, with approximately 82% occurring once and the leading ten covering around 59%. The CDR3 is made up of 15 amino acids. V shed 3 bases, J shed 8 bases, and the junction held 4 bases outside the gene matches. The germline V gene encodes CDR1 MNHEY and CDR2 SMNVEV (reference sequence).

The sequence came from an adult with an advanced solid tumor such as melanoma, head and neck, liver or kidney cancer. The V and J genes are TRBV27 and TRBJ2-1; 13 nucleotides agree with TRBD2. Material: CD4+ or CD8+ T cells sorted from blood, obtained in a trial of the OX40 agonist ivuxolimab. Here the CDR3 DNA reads TGTGCCAGCAGTTTTCCGACTAGCGGGGGGTATGAGCAGTTCTTC. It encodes CASSFPTSGGYEQFF.